The 23 T cell receptor beta chains below all came from one sample that was sequenced in a study of cytomegalovirus exposure and HLA in healthy donors. Use of 60 Vbeta and 13 Jbeta primers characterized the PCR. Data came from immunoSEQ multiplex PCR; TCRdb stores just in-frame clones and leaves some out. The table shows around 150,000 clones, with around 83% occurring only once. The sequenced sample consisted of PBMCs. The receptor set was obtained from a man younger than 30 in good health and CMV-seropositive.

The chain links TRBV5-6 to TRBJ2-7; the D is unclear. The length of the CDR3 is 12 residues. Trimming took 0 bases from V and 6 from J, leaving 7 bases between them. Per the germline V gene, CDR1 is SGHDT and CDR2 is YYEEEE. The CDR3 protein is CASSLGQREQYF. As DNA, the CDR3 is TGTGCCAGCAGCTTGGGGCAGCGCGAGCAGTACTTC.

The J gene is TRBJ1-1, the V gene TRBV27; the match to TRBD1 covers 9 bases. Germline V gives CDR1 MNHEY, CDR2 SMNVEV (reference sequence). The CDR3 loop spans 13 amino acids. The junction had 4 bases not matched to a gene; V was cut back by 7 bases and J by 4 bases. The CDR3 protein is CASKPTGGTEAFF. The DNA of the CDR3 is TGTGCCAGCAAACCGACAGGGGGCACTGAAGCTTTCTTT.

The chain is built from TRBV7-3 and TRBJ2-3; a weak D match, TRBD2 (6 bases). The CDR3 totals 16 residues. Germline V gene sequence: CDR1 SGHTA, CDR2 FQGTGA. V was cut by 5 bases and J by 0 bases, with 15 bases left in between. CDR3 region: CASSAVLASSTDTQYF. CDR3 sequence (DNA): TGTGCCAGCAGCGCCGTCCTAGCGTCAAGCACAGATACGCAGTATTTT.

The genes are TRBV5-5 and TRBJ2-3; D gene unclear. Germline CDR1 and CDR2: SGHKS and YYEKEE (reference sequence). V was trimmed by 0 bases and J by 2 bases, leaving 10 bases between them. The length of the CDR3 is 15 residues. The CDR3 DNA reads TGTGCCAGCAGCTTGGTACAAACCCACACAGATACGCAGTATTTT. Translation: CASSLVQTHTDTQYF.

V and J are TRBV27 and TRBJ2-7, with 10 bases fitting TRBD1. The trim removed 7 bases at V and 4 bases at J, leaving 4 bases unmatched. CDR3 length: 13 residues. Germline V gives CDR1 MNHEY, CDR2 SMNVEV (reference sequence). In DNA form, the CDR3 reads TGTGCCAGCATGGACAGGGGGGATTACGAGCAGTACTTC. Translation gives CASMDRGDYEQYF.

This rearrangement joins TRBV7-7 to TRBJ2-2, with D possibly matching TRBD2 (5 bases). Trimming stripped 5 bases from V and 3 bases from J, with 16 bases between. The V gene's germline CDR1 is SSHAT and CDR2 FNYEAQ (reference sequence). This CDR3 contains 16 residues. CDR3 in DNA: TGTGCCAGCAGCCCCCGGGGAGCTTCTTACACCGGGGAGCTGTTTTTT. Its translation is CASSPRGASYTGELFF.

The chain carries TRBV11-2 and TRBJ2-7, with TRBD1 identical over 8 bases. V shed 4 bases and J 7 bases; nucleotides not matched to a gene: 12. CDR3 length: 15 residues. CDR1 SGHAT and CDR2 FQNNGV come from the germline V gene. CDR3 DNA: TGTGCCAGCAGCTGGGCGGGACAGGTGGGAGGTGAGCAGTACTTC. This gives the protein CASSWAGQVGGEQYF. Combining the CDR3 with reference TRBV11-2 and TRBJ2-7 gives the whole variable domain EAGVAQSPRYKIIEKRQSVAFWCNPISGHATLYWYQQILGQGPKLLIQFQNNGVVDDSQLPKDRFSAERLKGVDSTLKIQPAKLEDSAVYLCASSWAGQVGGEQYFGPGTRLTVT.

J is TRBJ1-1 and V is TRBV19, with TRBD1 matching over 10 bases. Germline CDR1 is LNHDA and CDR2 is SQIVND (reference sequence). Trimming cost V 1 base and J 0 bases; bases outside gene matches: 2. This CDR3 spans 16 amino acids. Here the CDR3 reads CASSIGTGGMNTEAFF. DNA of the CDR3: TGTGCCAGTAGTATAGGGACAGGGGGTATGAACACTGAAGCTTTCTTT.

This clone was seen a single time. The CDR3 bases are TGTGCCAGCAGCATATCGGGACAGCTCCCCTACGAGCAGTACTTC. Protein product: CASSISGQLPYEQYF. This chain connects TRBV5-6 to TRBJ2-7; 7 bases are a match to TRBD1. This CDR3 region has 15 residues. Germline CDR1 and CDR2: SGHDT and YYEEEE. V was clipped by 4 bases and J by 2 bases; unmatched bases: 9.

V is TRBV9 and J is TRBJ2-3; TRBD2 is a possible D gene (6 bases). The CDR3 extends over 14 amino acids. Deletions cut 3 bases from V and 2 bases from J, with 10 bases between. Germline CDR1 reads SGDLS; CDR2 reads YYNGEE. The CDR3 reads CASSGRDSTDTQYF. The CDR3 DNA follows: TGTGCCAGCAGCGGTCGGGACTCCACAGATACGCAGTATTTT.

This clone has more than one count but fewer than ten. The gene calls are TRBV5-5 and TRBJ1-6, with a possible D match to TRBD1 (5 bases). CDR3 length: 17 amino acids. Trimming removed 1 base from V and 0 bases from J, with 11 bases in between. CDR1 is SGHKS and CDR2 is YYEKEE in the germline V gene (reference sequence). CDR3 protein: CASSLRVDSSYNSPLHF. The CDR3 DNA reads TGTGCCAGCAGCTTGAGGGTCGACAGCTCCTATAATTCACCCCTCCACTTT.

This clone was observed a single time. V is TRBV7-2 and J is TRBJ2-5; a weak D match, TRBD1 (5 bases). The CDR3 runs to 13 residues. CDR1 and CDR2 from the germline V gene are SGHTA and FQGNSA. Trimming shortened V by 5 bases and J by 0 bases, and 7 bases separated the two germline ends. The CDR3 DNA reads TGTGCCAGCAGCAGGGGAAACCAAGAGACCCAGTACTTC. Translating gives CASSRGNQETQYF. Combining the CDR3 with reference TRBV7-2 and TRBJ2-5 gives the whole variable domain GAGVSQSPSNKVTEKGKDVELRCDPISGHTALYWYRQSLGQGLEFLIYFQGNSAPDKSGLPSDRFSAERTGGSVSTLTIQRTQQEDSAVYLCASSRGNQETQYFGPGTRLLVL.

The chain joins TRBV5-8 to TRBJ1-1; D possibly corresponds to TRBD1 (6 bases). The CDR3 has 14 amino acids. Germline-derived CDR1 and CDR2 are SGHTS and YDEGEE. V lost 2 bases and J 1 base, leaving 9 bases between the germline ends. The CDR3: CASSFPGQNTEAFF. CDR3 in DNA: TGTGCCAGCAGCTTCCCGGGACAGAACACTGAAGCTTTCTTT.

This chain joins TRBV18 and TRBJ1-6; TRBD1 is a possible D gene (6 bases). In germline, CDR1 is KGHSH, CDR2 LQKENI. This CDR3 is 15 amino acids long. Trimming took 1 base from V and 10 from J, leaving 14 bases between them. Here the CDR3 reads CASSPRETGSSPLHF. In nucleotides, the CDR3 is TGTGCCAGCTCACCACGAGAGACAGGTTCGTCACCCCTCCACTTT.

The CDR3: CATLAGGKEAGELFF. In nucleotides, the CDR3 is TGTGCCACTTTAGCGGGGGGGAAGGAAGCCGGGGAGCTGTTTTTT. V usage is TRBV19 and J usage is TRBJ2-2; 11 nucleotides align to TRBD2. The CDR3 is 15 amino acids. Germline CDR1 reads LNHDA; CDR2 reads SQIVND (reference sequence). V was pared by 10 bases and J by 6 bases, with 10 bases of the junction left unmatched.

The rearrangement uses TRBV9 and TRBJ1-2; no reliable D call. The germline V and J ends were trimmed by 0 bases and 4 bases, with 10 bases remaining between them. The CDR3 has 14 residues. Looked up from germline, CDR1 is SGDLS and CDR2 is YYNGEE. This CDR3 is CASSVGQESYGYTF. CDR3 bases: TGTGCCAGCAGCGTAGGCCAGGAATCCTATGGCTACACCTTC.

This chain uses TRBV18 with TRBJ2-7; 7 positions agree with TRBD1. Trimming at V came to 2 bases and at J to 3 bases, leaving 4 bases not matched to a gene. The CDR3 spans 14 residues. Germline assignment: CDR1 KGHSH and CDR2 LQKENI. CDR3 sequence reads: CASSPVTGYYEQYF. CDR3 coding DNA: TGTGCCAGCTCACCAGTGACAGGGTACTACGAGCAGTACTTC.

The J gene is TRBJ2-6, the V gene TRBV19, with unresolved D. Germline CDR1 and CDR2: LNHDA and SQIVND (reference sequence). Deletions cut 6 bases from V and 0 bases from J, with 9 bases between. CDR3 size: 15 residues. In DNA, the CDR3 is TGTGCCAGTAGCTCAAGCTCCTCTGGGGCCAACGTCCTGACTTTC. Protein sequence: CASSSSSSGANVLTF.

CDR3 residues: CASSRLAGGHEQFF. CDR3 DNA sequence: TGTGCCAGCAGTAGGCTAGCGGGGGGCCATGAGCAGTTCTTC. The V gene is TRBV6-5, the J gene TRBJ2-1; 11 bases agree with TRBD2. J gave up 8 bases and V 5 bases, and 5 bases lay outside the gene matches. Germline CDR1 MNHEY, CDR2 SVGAGI. This CDR3 comprises 14 residues.

Concerning this clone itself: Its ends do not fully match the called genes, so a read error is possible. The chain joins TRBV29-1 to TRBJ2-6; possibly TRBD1 for D (5 bases). Germline CDR1 reads SQVTM; CDR2 reads ANQGSEA. The CDR3 runs to 14 residues. In DNA, the CDR3 is TGCAGCGTTAAGTGGGGTACTGGGGCCAACGGCCTGACTTTC. As protein: CSVKWGTGANGLTF.

The chain recombines TRBV7-6 with TRBJ2-5, with TRBD1 matching over 8 bases. V lost 5 bases to trimming and J lost 5 bases; unmatched junction nucleotides: 7. CDR3 length: 14 residues. Germline values: CDR1 SGHVS, CDR2 FNYEAQ. Here the CDR3 reads CASSQIRGLETQYF. The CDR3 coding sequence is TGTGCCAGCAGCCAGATCAGGGGGCTGGAGACCCAGTACTTC.

The chain couples TRBV2 to TRBJ2-3; TRBD2 might be the D (5 bases). Germline V gene data show CDR1 as SNHLY and CDR2 as FYNNEI. The CDR3 consists of 14 residues. V was cut by 3 bases and J by 8 bases, with 15 bases left in between. CDR3 region: CASSDERFLGTQYF. The CDR3 region has the DNA TGTGCCAGCAGTGATGAGCGGTTCCTCGGTACGCAGTATTTT.

The sample holds one count of this clone. V gene TRBV4-3 combines with J gene TRBJ1-4, with a tentative D call TRBD1 (5 bases). Deletions cut 0 bases from V and 0 bases from J, with 17 bases between. There are 19 residues in the CDR3. Looked up from germline, CDR1 is LGHNA and CDR2 is YSLEER. The CDR3 coding sequence is TGCGCCAGCAGCCAAGAAGGGGTCGCAACTTACACAACTAATGAAAAACTGTTTTTT. This encodes CASSQEGVATYTTNEKLFF.